This T cell receptor (beta chain) was documented in a study of CD8+ T cells in alopecia areata. In the study overall: Treatment with tofacitinib (6 to 18 months) was followed by 6 months off drug.

Treatment meaning: oral pan-JAK inhibitor, 5-10 mg twice daily. The V end was cut by 1 base, the J end by 7 bases, with 10 bases between. Germline CDR1 and CDR2: GTSNPN and SVGIG (reference sequence). The CDR3 sequence is 12 residues long. RNA was extracted and reverse transcribed into cDNA as the sequencing template. Sequenced by immunoSEQ multiplex PCR; TCRdb stores in-frame clones only, minus some. The data hold roughly 120,000 clones, with roughly 58% observed a single time. The sequence came from a human donor with alopecia areata. Sequences were derived from CD8+ T cells sorted from blood, sampled at week 4, from a patient treated with tofacitinib. This chain connects TRBV30 to TRBJ1-2; a weak D match, TRBD1 (6 bases). CDR3: CAWSGGPGGYTF. The CDR3 coding sequence is TGTGCCTGGAGTGGGGGGCCCGGTGGCTACACCTTC.